This T cell receptor beta chain was identified in a study of neurological immune-mediated disorders. Study-level findings and limits: In HTLV-1-associated myelopathy, TCR clonal expansion was greatest, whereas multiple sclerosis had the least, falling below healthy controls.

This clonotype was detected ten times or more. Its antigen is unknown. The authors produced cDNA by 5'RACE using 10-nucleotide random UMIs. The output of every sequencing run exceeded 190 million TCR-beta sequences, derived from 15-18 subjects. TCRdb called the 5' RACE reads again in MiXCR, with one record for every CDR3 protein. The data contain about 36,000 distinct CDR3 sequences, over 8.5% of them singletons. As to time point: technical triplicate 1. The germline V gene has CDR1 MGHDK and CDR2 SYGVNS. Unmatched junction bases numbered 11, after V lost 8 bases and J lost 5 bases. The CDR3 runs to 14 residues.

V and J are TRBV25-1 and TRBJ2-7; 8 nucleotides align to TRBD2. The TCR originated in a man aged 55 to 69 with HTLV-1-associated myelopathy (HAM/TSP). Source material: PBMCs. CDR3 DNA: TGTGCCAGCGTCAGAAGGGGACTAGTCCACGAGCAGTACTTC. Protein sequence: CASVRRGLVHEQYF.